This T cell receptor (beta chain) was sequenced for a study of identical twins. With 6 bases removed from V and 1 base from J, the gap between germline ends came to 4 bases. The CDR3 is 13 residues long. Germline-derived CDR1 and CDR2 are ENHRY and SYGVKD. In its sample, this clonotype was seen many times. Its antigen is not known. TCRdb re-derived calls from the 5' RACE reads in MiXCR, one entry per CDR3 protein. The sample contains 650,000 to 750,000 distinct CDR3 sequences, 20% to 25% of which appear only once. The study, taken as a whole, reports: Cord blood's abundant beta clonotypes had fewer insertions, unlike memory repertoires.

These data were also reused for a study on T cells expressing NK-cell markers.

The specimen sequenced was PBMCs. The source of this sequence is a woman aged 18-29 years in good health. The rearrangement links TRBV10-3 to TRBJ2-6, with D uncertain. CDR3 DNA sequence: TGTGCCATCAGCGGGTCTGGGGCCAACGTCCTGACTTTC. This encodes CAISGSGANVLTF.